The next 18 T cell receptor beta chains were all read from a single sample in a study of CD8+ T cells in alopecia areata. Following extraction, RNA underwent reverse transcription to cDNA, which served as the sequencing template. Produced via immunoSEQ multiplex PCR; TCRdb's table is partial and in-frame only. The repertoire includes approximately 140,000 clones, roughly 44% of them detected once, and about 6.8% sits in the top ten. Sequenced input: CD4+ T cells sorted from blood. These receptors all stem from a human donor with alopecia areata.

This clone has just a few counts. V and J are TRBV28 and TRBJ2-7; 10 bases are a match to TRBD2. V was clipped by 2 bases and J by 7 bases; unmatched bases: 5. From germline, CDR1 is MDHEN and CDR2 SYDVKM. The CDR3 covers 14 residues. CDR3 loop: CASSLLAGVGEQYF. CDR3 in DNA: TGTGCCAGCAGTTTACTAGCGGGAGTGGGTGAGCAGTACTTC.

The table lists this clone with a few counts. The chain has TRBV7-9 and TRBJ2-7; the match to TRBD2 covers 12 bases. This CDR3 has 16 amino acids. Germline assignment: CDR1 SEHNR and CDR2 FQNEAQ (reference sequence). Trimming cost V 6 bases and J 6 bases; bases outside gene matches: 12. DNA of the CDR3: TGTGCCAGCAGTCCTCTAGCGGGAGGGTCCTCGAGCGAGCAGTACTTC. This sequence encodes CASSPLAGGSSSEQYF.

The rearrangement uses TRBV7-6 and TRBJ2-5; perhaps TRBD2 as D (5 bases). Per the germline V gene, CDR1 is SGHVS and CDR2 is FNYEAQ. The CDR3 consists of 11 residues. The V end was cut by 5 bases, the J end by 9 bases, with 10 bases between. CDR3 in amino acids: CASSHTGAQYF. The CDR3 DNA is TGTGCCAGCAGCCACACCGGGGCCCAGTACTTC.

The chain recombines TRBV25-1 with TRBJ1-2; 7 positions match TRBD1. From germline, CDR1 is MGHDK and CDR2 SYGVNS. Trimming removed 6 bases from V and 5 bases from J; junction bases left unmatched: 3. There are 12 residues in the CDR3. The CDR3 spells CASRQGRYGYTF. The CDR3 DNA reads TGTGCCAGCAGACAGGGGAGGTATGGCTACACCTTC.

The chain links TRBV11-2 to TRBJ2-4; weak D call: TRBD2 (5 bases). CDR1 is SGHAT, CDR2 FQNNGV, per germline. The germline V and J ends were trimmed by 0 bases and 8 bases, with 8 bases remaining between them. This CDR3 has 13 residues. CDR3 protein: CASSLDLEDIQYF. DNA of the CDR3: TGTGCCAGCAGCTTAGACCTGGAGGACATTCAGTACTTC.

V gene TRBV15 combines with J gene TRBJ1-1, with D unresolved. This CDR3 region has 13 residues. Trimming took off 0 bases at V and 11 bases at J, with 13 bases between the two ends. Germline V lookup: CDR1 LNHNV, CDR2 YYDKDF (reference sequence). CDR3 residues: CATSRDPEPKAFF. The CDR3 DNA reads as TGTGCCACCAGCAGAGACCCGGAGCCCAAGGCTTTCTTT.

This clone was seen a few times. The rearrangement links TRBV10-3 to TRBJ2-7, with D hard to call. V was clipped by 0 bases and J by 1 base, with 10 bases between them. This CDR3 comprises 15 residues. Germline assignment: CDR1 ENHRY and CDR2 SYGVKD. As DNA, the CDR3 is TGTGCCATCAGTGAGTCGTCCATCGGATCCTACGAGCAGTACTTC. Its protein is CAISESSIGSYEQYF.

The chain recombines TRBV5-1 with TRBJ1-2; 8 bases fit TRBD1. Germline lookup yields CDR1 SGHRS and CDR2 YFSETQ. V lost 0 bases, J lost 4 bases, and 11 bases stayed unmatched. The CDR3 has 17 residues. For the CDR3, the DNA is TGCGCCAGCAGCTTGGATTTCTCAGGGGGCGGCCCCTATGGCTACACCTTC. Its protein is CASSLDFSGGGPYGYTF.

The chain's CDR3 is CASSLMRNEQYF. The DNA for the CDR3 is TGTGCCAGCAGCTTAATGCGGAACGAGCAGTACTTC. This chain connects TRBV7-8 to TRBJ2-7; D uncertain. The CDR3 is 12 residues long. Germline CDR1 reads SGHVS; CDR2 reads FQNEAQ. Trimming pared 2 bases from V and 5 bases from J, leaving 7 bases between.

V and J are TRBV25-1 and TRBJ2-2; a possible D gene is TRBD2 (7 bases). V was clipped by 6 bases and J by 0 bases, with 11 bases between them. CDR3 size: 15 residues. The germline V gene has CDR1 MGHDK and CDR2 SYGVNS. The DNA of the CDR3 is TGTGCCAGCAGCGGGGGGCCGACGAACACCGGGGAGCTGTTTTTT. Translated, it gives CASSGGPTNTGELFF.

The V gene is TRBV29-1, the J gene TRBJ1-1, with D possibly matching TRBD1 (5 bases). Germline V gives CDR1 SQVTM, CDR2 ANQGSEA. The ends were cut back, 4 bases at V and 0 bases at J, with 9 bases in the middle. The CDR3 consists of 13 residues. CDR3 loop: CSVAGTLNTEAFF. The CDR3 region has the DNA TGCAGCGTTGCAGGGACCCTGAACACTGAAGCTTTCTTT.

This clone was counted a few times. The gene calls are TRBV19 and TRBJ2-1; D remains ambiguous. This CDR3 contains 12 residues. The V gene lost 3 bases and the J gene lost 7 bases, with 7 bases spanning the gap. The germline V gene has CDR1 LNHDA and CDR2 SQIVND (reference sequence). CDR3 amino acids: CASSIGRNEQFF. The CDR3, as DNA: TGTGCCAGTAGTATTGGAAGGAATGAGCAGTTCTTC.

This rearrangement joins TRBV5-1 to TRBJ2-5; D unresolved. Trimming took 2 bases from V and 5 from J, leaving 13 bases between them. This CDR3 comprises 14 residues. CDR1 and CDR2 from the germline V gene are SGHRS and YFSETQ. The CDR3, as DNA: TGCGCCAGCAGCTTCCCCCACGTGACCGAGACCCAGTACTTC. Residues: CASSFPHVTETQYF. The complete variable domain, with remaining parts taken from reference TRBV5-1 and TRBJ2-5, reads KAGVTQTPRYLIKTRGQQVTLSCSPISGHRSVSWYQQTPGQGLQFLFEYFSETQRNKGNFPGRFSGRQFSNSRSEMNVSTLELGDSALYLCASSFPHVTETQYFGPGTRLLVL.

The chain couples TRBV29-1 to TRBJ1-1; TRBD1 aligns across 10 bases. Germline V gene data show CDR1 as SQVTM and CDR2 as ANQGSEA. The CDR3 spans 12 residues. The V segment lost 4 bases and the J segment 8 bases; nucleotides outside the gene matches: 4. In DNA form, the CDR3 reads TGCAGCGTTGCGGACAGGGGGTGGGAAGCTTTCTTT. Protein sequence: CSVADRGWEAFF.

The rearrangement links TRBV10-2 to TRBJ2-3; D remains unclear. The CDR3 length is 16 residues. Germline CDR1 is WSHSY and CDR2 is SAAADI. V was pared by 4 bases and J by 1 base, with 15 bases between. The CDR3 here is CASSGFGERGTDTQYF. The CDR3 DNA follows: TGCGCCAGCAGTGGATTTGGGGAACGGGGCACAGATACGCAGTATTTT.

This sequence joins TRBV30 and TRBJ1-1; D unclear. Per germline, CDR1 GTSNPN and CDR2 SVGIG (reference sequence). The CDR3 has 13 amino acids. The V end was cut by 2 bases, the J end by 3 bases, with 10 bases between. The CDR3 bases are TGTGCCTGGAGTATGGGTGTCGACACTGAAGCTTTCTTT. Encoded protein: CAWSMGVDTEAFF.

This clone showed up just a few times. The CDR3 here is CASSQTGELFF. As DNA, the CDR3 is TGTGCCAGCAGTCAGACCGGGGAGCTGTTTTTT. The chain employs TRBV28 and TRBJ2-2; D remains unclear. The CDR3 loop spans 11 amino acids. Trimming removed 5 bases from V and 5 bases from J, with 3 bases in between. Germline V gives CDR1 MDHEN, CDR2 SYDVKM.

This chain joins TRBV30 and TRBJ1-2; no clear D. This CDR3 has 11 amino acids. Germline V lookup: CDR1 GTSNPN, CDR2 SVGIG (reference sequence). Trimming cost V 8 bases and J 3 bases, with 10 bases left between them. CDR3 nucleotides: TGTGCCCAAATCACCGACTATGGCTACACCTTC. It is translated as CAQITDYGYTF.